This T cell receptor (beta chain) originates from a study of cytomegalovirus exposure and HLA in healthy donors. The PCR contained 60 Vbeta and 13 Jbeta primers. The assay was immunoSEQ multiplex PCR, and TCRdb's table has in-frame clones only and misses some. The sample consists of roughly 230,000 clones, more than 75% of them appearing once. This CDR3 is 13 amino acids long. Germline CDR1 is MNHEY and CDR2 is SVGAGI. Study-level findings and limits: For presence/absence analyses, sequencing depth was assumed to be roughly uniform across donors. For most TCR beta V segments, an earlier analysis put the productive rate at about 90% or about 30% of the time. The likely origin of a cluster of highly shared sequence variants was a sequencing artifact. Later analysis identified some 16,000 TCR beta sequences associated with HLA alleles, using a false discovery rate threshold of 0.05.

About this clone itself: The target antigen is unknown. Mismatch with germline at one junction end may stem from a read error.

The chain has TRBV6-5 and TRBJ1-4; D unresolved. The sequence derives from a girl aged 2 to 10 in good health and CMV-seronegative. Sample: PBMCs. The CDR3 DNA follows: TGTGCCAGAAGACTGAACTTTGCTGAGAAACTGCTTTTT. Amino acid sequence: CARRLNFAEKLLF.